This TCR beta chain was captured by sequencing in a study of T cell responses to AZD1222 COVID-19 vaccine. This CDR3 is built from 14 residues. V lost 2 bases and J 5 bases, leaving 10 bases between the germline ends. The germline gives CDR1 MNHEY, CDR2 SVGEGT. Notes on the study in general: At study baseline, merely five or six AZD1222 recipients were seropositive. Females outnumbered males among donors, who were mostly white British; clonal diversity was possibly underestimated. Vaccine-associated CD4 TCRs spanned spike, dominant at 160-218 and 743-854.

TCRdb's copy holds only in-frame clones and misses some; the assay was immunoSEQ multiplex PCR. The table shows 150,000 to 250,000 clones, with approximately 93% occurring only once. This clone occurred once. The antigen is undetermined. The source was peripheral blood, collected 28 days after the second AZD1222 dose. This sequence joins TRBV6-2 or TRBV6-3 and TRBJ2-1; possibly TRBD2 for D (5 bases). This sequence was found in an adult who received the AZD1222 COVID-19 vaccine. CDR3 in amino acids: CASSYDWRDNEQFF. In DNA form, the CDR3 reads TGTGCCAGCAGTTACGACTGGCGGGACAATGAGCAGTTCTTC.